This TCR beta chain originates from a study of beta chain features in type 1 diabetes. Findings and limits, study-wide: Researchers reported that naive, central memory and Treg TCRB repertoires appeared more similar in patients than in healthy donors. TCRB CDR3 length was moderately but significantly reduced in all four CD4+ subsets of Type 1 diabetes patients.

On this clone itself: Its antigen is as yet unknown.

The germline gives CDR1 SGDLS, CDR2 YYNGEE. The CDR3 has 14 amino acids. Trimming shortened V by 4 bases and J by 6 bases, and 16 bases separated the two germline ends. The sequenced template was cDNA made from the entire isolated RNA. Some 3.6 million reads on average were seen across naive, central memory and regulatory T cell samples. Only in-frame clones appear in the TCRdb table, and some are missing; sequencing was by immunoSEQ multiplex PCR. The sample contains hundreds of thousands of clones, over 10% of which appear only once. This sequence joins TRBV9 and TRBJ1-1, with D uncertain. The clonotype comes from a man aged 18-30 years in good health. Sequenced material: naive CD4+ T cells from blood. CDR3 DNA: TGTGCCAGCAGCTCACTAGAGGGTGTGGCTGAAGCTTTCTTT. It codes for CASSSLEGVAEAFF.